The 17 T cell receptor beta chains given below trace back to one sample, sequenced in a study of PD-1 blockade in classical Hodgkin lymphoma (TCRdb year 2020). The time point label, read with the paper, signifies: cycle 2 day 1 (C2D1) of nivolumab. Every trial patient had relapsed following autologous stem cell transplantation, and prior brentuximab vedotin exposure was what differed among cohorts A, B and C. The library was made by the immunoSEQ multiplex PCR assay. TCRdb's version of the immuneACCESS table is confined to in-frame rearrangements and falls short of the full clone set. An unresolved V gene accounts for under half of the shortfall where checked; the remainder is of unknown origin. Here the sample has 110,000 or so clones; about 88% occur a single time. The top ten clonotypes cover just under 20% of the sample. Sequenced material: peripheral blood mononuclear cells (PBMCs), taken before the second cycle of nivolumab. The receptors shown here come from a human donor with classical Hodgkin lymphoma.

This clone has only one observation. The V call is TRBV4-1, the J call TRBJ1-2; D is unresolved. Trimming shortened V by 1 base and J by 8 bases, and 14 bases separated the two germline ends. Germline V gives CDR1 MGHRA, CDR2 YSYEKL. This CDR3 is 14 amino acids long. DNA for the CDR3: TGCGCCAGCAGCCAAGTCATGTCTCTGGAGGGCTACACCTTC. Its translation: CASSQVMSLEGYTF.

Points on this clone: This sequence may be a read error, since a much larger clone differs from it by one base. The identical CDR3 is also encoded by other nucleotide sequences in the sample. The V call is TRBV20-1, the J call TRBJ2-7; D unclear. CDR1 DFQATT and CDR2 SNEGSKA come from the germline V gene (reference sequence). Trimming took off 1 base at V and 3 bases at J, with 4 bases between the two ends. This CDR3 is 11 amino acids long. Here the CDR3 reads CSARGGYEQYF. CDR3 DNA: TGCAGTGCTAGAGGAGGCTACGAGCAGTACTTC.

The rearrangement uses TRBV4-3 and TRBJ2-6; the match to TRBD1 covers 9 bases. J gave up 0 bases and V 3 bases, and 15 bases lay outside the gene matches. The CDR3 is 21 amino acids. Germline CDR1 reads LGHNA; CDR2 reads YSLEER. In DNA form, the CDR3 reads TGCGCCAGCAGCCATGGCACGTTAGGACAGGGGACGTACTCTGGGGCCAACGTCCTGACTTTC. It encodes CASSHGTLGQGTYSGANVLTF.

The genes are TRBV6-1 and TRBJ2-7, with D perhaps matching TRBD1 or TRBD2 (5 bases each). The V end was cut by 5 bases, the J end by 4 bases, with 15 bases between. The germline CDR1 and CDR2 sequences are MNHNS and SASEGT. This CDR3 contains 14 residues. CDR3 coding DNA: TGTGCCAGCAGTTATATCGGGGCTGATTACGAGCAGTACTTC. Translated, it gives CASSYIGADYEQYF.

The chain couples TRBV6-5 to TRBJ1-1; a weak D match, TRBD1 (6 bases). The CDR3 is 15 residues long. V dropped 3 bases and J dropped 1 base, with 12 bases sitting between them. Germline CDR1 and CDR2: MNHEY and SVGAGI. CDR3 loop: CASSYSRGWNTEAFF. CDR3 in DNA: TGTGCCAGCAGTTATTCAAGGGGGTGGAACACTGAAGCTTTCTTT.

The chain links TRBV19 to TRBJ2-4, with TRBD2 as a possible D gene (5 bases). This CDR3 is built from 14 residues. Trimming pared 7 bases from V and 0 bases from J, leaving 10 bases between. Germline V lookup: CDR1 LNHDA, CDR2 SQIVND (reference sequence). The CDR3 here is CASTSGLAKNIQYF. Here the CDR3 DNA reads TGTGCCAGTACCTCCGGACTAGCCAAAAACATTCAGTACTTC.

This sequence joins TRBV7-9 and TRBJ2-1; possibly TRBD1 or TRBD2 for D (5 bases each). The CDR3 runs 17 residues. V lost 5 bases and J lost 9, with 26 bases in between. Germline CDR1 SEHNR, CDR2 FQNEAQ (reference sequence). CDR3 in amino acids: CASSAWVGDPEGIEQFF. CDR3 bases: TGTGCCAGCAGCGCCTGGGTGGGGGACCCGGAAGGCATTGAGCAGTTCTTC.

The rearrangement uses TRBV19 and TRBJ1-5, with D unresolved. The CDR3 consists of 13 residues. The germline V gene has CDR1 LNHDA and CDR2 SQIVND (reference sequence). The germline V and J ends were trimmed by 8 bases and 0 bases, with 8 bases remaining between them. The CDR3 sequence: CASGLYSNQPQHF. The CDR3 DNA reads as TGTGCCAGTGGGCTCTATAGCAATCAGCCCCAGCATTTT.

The CDR3 loop reads CASSPNWGGETQYF. CDR3 DNA sequence: TGTGCCAGCAGTCCCAATTGGGGGGGGGAGACCCAGTACTTC. This chain joins TRBV27 and TRBJ2-5; 7 positions match TRBD2. CDR3 length: 14 residues. Unmatched junction bases numbered 8, after V lost 5 bases and J lost 5 bases. From germline, CDR1 is MNHEY and CDR2 SMNVEV (reference sequence).

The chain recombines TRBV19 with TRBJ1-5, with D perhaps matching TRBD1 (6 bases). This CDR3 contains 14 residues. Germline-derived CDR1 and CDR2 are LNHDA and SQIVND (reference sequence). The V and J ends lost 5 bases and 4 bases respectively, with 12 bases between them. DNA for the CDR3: TGTGCCAGTAGTCACAGGGCACCAAATCAGCCCCAGCATTTT. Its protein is CASSHRAPNQPQHF. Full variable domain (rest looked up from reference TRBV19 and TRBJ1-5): DGGITQSPKYLFRKEGQNVTLSCEQNLNHDAMYWYRQDPGQGLRLIYYSQIVNDFQKGDIAEGYSVSREKKESFPLTVTSAQKNPTAFYLCASSHRAPNQPQHFGDGTRLSIL.

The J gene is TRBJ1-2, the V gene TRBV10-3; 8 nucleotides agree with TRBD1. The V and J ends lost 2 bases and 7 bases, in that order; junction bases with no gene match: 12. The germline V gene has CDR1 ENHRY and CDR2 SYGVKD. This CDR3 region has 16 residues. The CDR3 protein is CAISEGAQGEGSGYTF. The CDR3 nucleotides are TGTGCCATCAGTGAGGGGGCACAGGGGGAAGGGTCTGGCTACACCTTC.

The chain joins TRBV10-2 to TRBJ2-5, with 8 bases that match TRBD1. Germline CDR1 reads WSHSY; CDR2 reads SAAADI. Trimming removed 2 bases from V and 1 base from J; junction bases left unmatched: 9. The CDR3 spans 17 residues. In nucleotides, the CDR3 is TGCGCCAGCAGTGAGGTTCGGTACAGGGGGGTCCAAGAGACCCAGTACTTC. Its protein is CASSEVRYRGVQETQYF.

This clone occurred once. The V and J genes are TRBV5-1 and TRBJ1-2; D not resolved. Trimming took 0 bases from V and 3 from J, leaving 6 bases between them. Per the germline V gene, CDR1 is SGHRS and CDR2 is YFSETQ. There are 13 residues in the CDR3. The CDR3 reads CASSLGMDYGYTF. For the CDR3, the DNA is TGCGCCAGCAGCTTGGGCATGGACTATGGCTACACCTTC.

In DNA, the CDR3 is TGTGCCAGCAGTCCCCGGGGTCCTTCCTACGAGCAGTACTTC. Protein product: CASSPRGPSYEQYF. The chain joins TRBV28 to TRBJ2-7, with a tentative D call TRBD2 (5 bases). The CDR3 runs to 14 residues. Trimming left V 5 bases short and J 1 base short, with 12 bases between. The germline V gene has CDR1 MDHEN and CDR2 SYDVKM.

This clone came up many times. The chain's CDR3 is CASGQPNQPQHF. CDR3 nucleotides: TGTGCCAGTGGACAGCCCAATCAGCCCCAGCATTTT. The J gene is TRBJ1-5, the V gene TRBV19; D is perhaps TRBD1 (6 bases). CDR1 is LNHDA, CDR2 SQIVND, per germline (reference sequence). The CDR3 loop spans 12 amino acids. The V gene lost 8 bases and the J gene lost 3 bases, with 8 bases spanning the gap.

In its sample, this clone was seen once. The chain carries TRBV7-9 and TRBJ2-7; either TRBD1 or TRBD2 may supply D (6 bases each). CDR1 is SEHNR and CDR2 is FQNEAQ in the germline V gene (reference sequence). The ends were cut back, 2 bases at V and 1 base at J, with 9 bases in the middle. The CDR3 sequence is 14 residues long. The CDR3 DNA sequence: TGTGCCAGCAGCTTACGGGGGCAGTCCTACGAGCAGTACTTC. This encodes CASSLRGQSYEQYF.

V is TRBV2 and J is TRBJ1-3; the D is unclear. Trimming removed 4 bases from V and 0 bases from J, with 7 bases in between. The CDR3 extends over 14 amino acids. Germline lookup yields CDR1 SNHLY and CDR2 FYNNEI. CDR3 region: CASSVGTSGNTIYF. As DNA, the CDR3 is TGTGCCAGCAGTGTTGGCACCTCTGGAAACACCATATATTTT. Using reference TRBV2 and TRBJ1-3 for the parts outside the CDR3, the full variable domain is EPEVTQTPSHQVTQMGQEVILRCVPISNHLYFYWYRQILGQKVEFLVSFYNNEISEKSEIFDDQFSVERPDGSNFTLKIRSTKLEDSAMYFCASSVGTSGNTIYFGEGSWLTVV.